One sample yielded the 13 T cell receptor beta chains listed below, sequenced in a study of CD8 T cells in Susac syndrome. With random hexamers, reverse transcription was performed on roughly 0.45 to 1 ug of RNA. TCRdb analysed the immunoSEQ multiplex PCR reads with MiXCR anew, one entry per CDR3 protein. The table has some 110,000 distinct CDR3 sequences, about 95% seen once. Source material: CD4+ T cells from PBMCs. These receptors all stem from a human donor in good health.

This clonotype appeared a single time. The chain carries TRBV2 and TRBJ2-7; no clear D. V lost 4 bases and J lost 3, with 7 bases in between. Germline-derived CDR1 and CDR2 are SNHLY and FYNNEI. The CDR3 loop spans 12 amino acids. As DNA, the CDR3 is TGTGCCAGCAGTGGTCCCGGCTACGAGCAGTACTTC. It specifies CASSGPGYEQYF.

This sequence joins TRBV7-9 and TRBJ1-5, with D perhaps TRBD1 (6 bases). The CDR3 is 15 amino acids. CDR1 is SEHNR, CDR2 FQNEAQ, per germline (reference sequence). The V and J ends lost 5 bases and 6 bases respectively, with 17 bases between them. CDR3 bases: TGTGCCAGCAGCGACAAGGGGGGTCCCGGTCAGCCCCAGCATTTT. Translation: CASSDKGGPGQPQHF.

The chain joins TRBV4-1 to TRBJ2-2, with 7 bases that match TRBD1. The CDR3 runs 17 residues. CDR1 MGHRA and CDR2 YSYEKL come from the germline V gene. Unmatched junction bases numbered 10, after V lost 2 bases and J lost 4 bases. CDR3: CASSQTGTAFGTGELFF. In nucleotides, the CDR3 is TGCGCCAGCAGCCAAACCGGGACAGCGTTCGGCACCGGGGAGCTGTTTTTT.

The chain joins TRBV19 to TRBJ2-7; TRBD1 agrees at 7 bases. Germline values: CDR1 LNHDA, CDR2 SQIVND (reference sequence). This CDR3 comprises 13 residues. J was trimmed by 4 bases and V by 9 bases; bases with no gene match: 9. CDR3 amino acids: CASADRLGYEQYF. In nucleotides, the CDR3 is TGTGCCAGCGCGGACAGGTTAGGGTACGAGCAGTACTTC.

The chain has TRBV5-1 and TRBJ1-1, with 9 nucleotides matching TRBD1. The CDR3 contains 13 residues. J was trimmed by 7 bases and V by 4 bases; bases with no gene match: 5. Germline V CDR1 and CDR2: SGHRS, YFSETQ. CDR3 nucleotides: TGCGCCAGCAGCCGGGGACAGGGCGGTGAAGCTTTCTTT. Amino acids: CASSRGQGGEAFF.

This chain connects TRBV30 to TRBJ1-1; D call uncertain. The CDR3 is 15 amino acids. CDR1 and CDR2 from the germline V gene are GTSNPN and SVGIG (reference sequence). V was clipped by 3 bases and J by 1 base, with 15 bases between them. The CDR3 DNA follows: TGTGCCTGGAGGGACTTCGGACGGGAGAACACTGAAGCTTTCTTT. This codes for CAWRDFGRENTEAFF.

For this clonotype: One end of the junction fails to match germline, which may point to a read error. The CDR3 DNA sequence: TGCGCCAGCAGCATCGACTGGTCGCGAGGCAATGAGCAGCTCTTC. This sequence encodes CASSIDWSRGNEQLF. The chain is built from TRBV5-1 and TRBJ2-1; D ambiguous. Germline CDR1 SGHRS, CDR2 YFSETQ. The CDR3 has 15 amino acids.

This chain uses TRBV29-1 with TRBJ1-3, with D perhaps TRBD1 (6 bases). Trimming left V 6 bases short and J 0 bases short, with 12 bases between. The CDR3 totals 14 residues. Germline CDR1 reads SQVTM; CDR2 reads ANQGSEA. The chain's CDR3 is CSVEGVSSGNTIYF. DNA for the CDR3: TGCAGCGTCGAGGGGGTTAGCTCTGGAAACACCATATATTTT.

The CDR3 sequence: CATSRGSSHEQYF. In DNA, the CDR3 is TGTGCCACCAGCAGAGGTAGTAGCCACGAGCAGTACTTC. This sequence joins TRBV15 and TRBJ2-7; unclear D gene. Germline V gene data show CDR1 as LNHNV and CDR2 as YYDKDF (reference sequence). There are 13 residues in the CDR3. V shed 1 base and J shed 5 bases, with 9 bases lying between them.

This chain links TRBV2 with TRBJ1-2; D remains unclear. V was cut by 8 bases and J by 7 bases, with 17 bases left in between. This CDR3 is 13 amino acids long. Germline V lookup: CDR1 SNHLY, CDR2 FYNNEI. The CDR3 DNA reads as TGTGCCAGCTCTCCGGAGAGTCGGGGTGGCTACACCTTC. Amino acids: CASSPESRGGYTF.

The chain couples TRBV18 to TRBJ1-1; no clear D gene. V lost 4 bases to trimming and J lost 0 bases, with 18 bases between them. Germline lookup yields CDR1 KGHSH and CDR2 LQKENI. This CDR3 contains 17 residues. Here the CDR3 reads CASSLLAEIRMNTEAFF. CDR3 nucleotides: TGTGCCAGCTCACTCCTCGCCGAGATTCGGATGAACACTGAAGCTTTCTTT.

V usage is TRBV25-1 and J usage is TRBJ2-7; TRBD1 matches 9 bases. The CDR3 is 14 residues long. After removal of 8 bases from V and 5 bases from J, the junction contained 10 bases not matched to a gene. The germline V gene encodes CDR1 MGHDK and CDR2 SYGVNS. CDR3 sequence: CASAPRTGVDEQYF. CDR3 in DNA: TGTGCCAGCGCCCCCCGGACAGGGGTAGACGAGCAGTACTTC.

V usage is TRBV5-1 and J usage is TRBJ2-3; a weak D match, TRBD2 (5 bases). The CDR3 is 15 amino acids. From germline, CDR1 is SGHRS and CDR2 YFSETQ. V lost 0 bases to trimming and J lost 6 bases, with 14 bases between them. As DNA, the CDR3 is TGCGCCAGCAGCTTGGGGGAGCTAGATGGCGATACGCAGTATTTT. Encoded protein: CASSLGELDGDTQYF.